A selection of T cell receptor beta chains follows, all from one sample in a study of T cells in Graves' hyperthyroidism and ophthalmopathy. TCRdb fed the multiplex PCR reads into MiXCR, producing one record per CDR3 protein. The data hold hundreds of thousands of distinct CDR3 sequences, with less than 25% observed a single time. The sample taken for sequencing was blood. The receptors were gathered from a young man with Graves' ophthalmopathy. The CDR3 runs from the conserved cysteine through the conserved F or W. D genes are given only for firm matches. The listing skips clone size in some rows; elsewhere it reads once, few, many or a size class.

V	D	J	size	CDR3	DNA
TRBV20-1	.	TRBJ2-3	.	CSASGRTDTDTQYF	TGCAGTGCTAGTGGGAGGACAGACACAGATACGCAGTATTTT
TRBV7-8	TRBD2	TRBJ2-7	many	CASSLRVGGRNSGPFPYEQYF	TGTGCCAGCAGCCTGCGGGTGGGAGGGAGGAATAGCGGGCCCTTCCCCTACGAGCAGTACTTC
TRBV2	.	TRBJ2-2	.	CASSARGANTGELFF	TGTGCCAGCAGTGCCAGGGGGGCGAACACCGGGGAGCTGTTTTTT
TRBV2	TRBD1	TRBJ1-1	many	CASRAVTGSSNTEAFF	TGTGCCAGCAGAGCAGTGACAGGGTCCTCGAACACTGAAGCTTTCTTT
TRBV4-2	.	TRBJ2-7	few	CASSQDRDTSYEQYF	TGTGCCAGCAGCCAGGACCGGGACACTTCCTACGAGCAGTACTTC
TRBV24-1	.	TRBJ2-1	.	CATSEKGYNEQFF	TGTGCCACCAGTGAAAAGGGATACAATGAGCAGTTCTTC
TRBV4-3	.	TRBJ2-7	.	CASSQDWVSSYEQYF	TGCGCCAGCAGCCAAGACTGGGTAAGCTCCTACGAGCAGTACTTC
TRBV12-3/TRBV12-4	.	TRBJ1-4	.	CASSTDRRTNEKLFF	TGTGCCAGCAGTACCGACAGGAGAACTAATGAAAAACTGTTTTTT
TRBV4-3	TRBD2	TRBJ2-7	few	CASSQDRSGKGSVEQYF	TGCGCCAGCAGCCAAGACCGGAGCGGGAAGGGTTCGGTGGAGCAGTACTTC
TRBV6-1	TRBD1	TRBJ1-4	.	CASSERPGGNEKLFF	TGTGCCAGCAGTGAAAGGCCAGGGGGGAATGAAAAACTGTTTTTT
TRBV2	TRBD2	TRBJ2-1	few	CASKVGLAVINEQFF	TGTGCCAGCAAAGTCGGGCTAGCGGTTATCAATGAGCAGTTCTTC
TRBV9	.	TRBJ2-1	.	CASSLAMSPYNEQFF	TGTGCCAGCAGCCTGGCGATGTCCCCCTACAATGAGCAGTTCTTC
TRBV28	TRBD1	TRBJ2-4	.	CASTPGGQVYF	TGTGCCAGCACCCCCGGGGGACAGGTGTACTTC
TRBV2	.	TRBJ1-3	.	CASSEAGISGNTIYF	TGTGCCAGCAGTGAAGCGGGGATCTCTGGAAACACCATATATTTT
TRBV5-1	TRBD2	TRBJ2-1	many	CASSRTSGRADNEQFF	TGCGCCAGCAGCAGGACTAGCGGGAGGGCAGACAATGAGCAGTTCTTC
TRBV2	.	TRBJ2-5	.	CASISGATQYF	TGTGCCAGCATTTCCGGGGCGACCCAGTACTTC
TRBV20-1	.	TRBJ1-1	.	CSAKIPGRRMNTEAFF	TGCAGTGCGAAAATACCGGGACGGAGAATGAACACTGAAGCTTTCTTT
TRBV7-2	TRBD1	TRBJ2-5	.	CASSLDRVRETQYF	TGTGCCAGCAGCCTAGACAGGGTCCGAGAGACCCAGTACTTC
TRBV2	TRBD2	TRBJ2-1	many	CASRKLAGGPYNEQFF	TGTGCCAGCCGGAAACTAGCGGGAGGGCCGTACAATGAGCAGTTCTTC
TRBV30	.	TRBJ1-4	.	CAWTRARKGNEKLFF	TGTGCCTGGACCAGAGCAAGGAAGGGGAATGAAAAACTGTTTTTT
TRBV27	TRBD1	TRBJ1-1	many	CASSPRGFGGTEAFF	TGTGCCAGCAGTCCCAGGGGGTTCGGGGGCACTGAAGCTTTCTTT
TRBV19	.	TRBJ2-1	.	CASSTRSEQFF	TGTGCCAGTAGTACGAGGAGTGAGCAGTTCTTC
TRBV2	.	TRBJ2-2	.	CASSEEQGNTGELFF	TGTGCCAGCAGTGAGGAGCAGGGGAACACCGGGGAGCTGTTTTTT
TRBV6-5	TRBD1	TRBJ1-4	.	CASSYSTGVGEKLFF	TGTGCCAGCAGTTATTCAACAGGGGTTGGGGAAAAACTGTTTTTT
TRBV7-9	.	TRBJ2-5	.	CASSLVFLGEETQYF	TGTGCCAGCAGCTTAGTGTTTTTGGGGGAAGAGACCCAGTACTTC
TRBV6-1	.	TRBJ2-7	.	CASSSTDSPYEQHF	TGTGCCAGCAGTTCGACGGACAGCCCCTACGAGCAGCACTTC
TRBV2	TRBD1	TRBJ1-1	many	CATPGQGAATEAFF	TGTGCCACCCCAGGACAGGGGGCCGCCACTGAAGCTTTCTTT
TRBV7-2	TRBD1	TRBJ2-2	few	CASSLSTGGTGELFF	TGTGCCAGCAGCTTATCGACAGGGGGGACCGGGGAGCTGTTTTTT
TRBV7-9	TRBD2	TRBJ2-1	once	CASTRAGLRTSGTLGEEQFF	TGTGCCAGCACCCGGGCGGGACTGAGGACTAGCGGGACCCTGGGGGAGGAGCAGTTCTTC
TRBV6-2/TRBV6-3	.	TRBJ2-3	.	CASSHTTDTQYF	TGTGCCAGCAGCCACACAACGGATACGCAGTATTTT
TRBV7-9	TRBD1	TRBJ2-7	few	CASSWGGTGSYEQYF	TGTGCCAGCAGCTGGGGCGGGACAGGATCCTACGAGCAGTACTTC
TRBV7-3	TRBD2	TRBJ2-3	.	CASSLGTSGMTDTQYF	TGTGCCAGCAGCTTAGGGACTAGCGGGATGACAGATACGCAGTATTTT
TRBV20-1	TRBD1	TRBJ2-7	once	CSARGYGTGANEQYF	TGCAGTGCTAGAGGTTACGGGACAGGGGCGAACGAGCAGTACTTC
TRBV6-2/TRBV6-3	.	TRBJ1-5	many	CASSYSPARGGGNQPQHF	TGTGCCAGCAGTTACTCTCCGGCCAGGGGAGGAGGCAATCAGCCCCAGCATTTT
TRBV6-1	TRBD1	TRBJ2-2	many	CASIPRDRVTGELFF	TGTGCCAGCATCCCGCGGGACAGGGTAACCGGGGAGCTGTTTTTT
TRBV7-8	TRBD2	TRBJ2-3	few	CASSPLAGVDTQYF	TGTGCCAGCAGCCCCCTAGCGGGAGTAGATACGCAGTATTTT
TRBV4-1	TRBD1	TRBJ1-1	many	CASSHLQGANTEAFF	TGCGCCAGCAGCCACTTACAGGGGGCCAACACTGAAGCTTTCTTT
TRBV20-1	TRBD2	TRBJ2-2	.	CGGRFTGELFF	TGCGGCGGGAGATTCACCGGGGAGCTGTTTTTT
TRBV19	TRBD2	TRBJ2-7	few	CASSIRLLAGGSHEQYF	TGTGCCAGTAGTATACGGCTACTAGCGGGAGGGTCCCACGAGCAGTACTTC
TRBV5-1	.	TRBJ2-7	many	CASKATSYEQYF	TGCGCCAGCAAGGCCACATCCTACGAGCAGTACTTC
TRBV27	TRBD1	TRBJ1-1	few	CASSRDRITFPEAFF	TGTGCCAGCAGTCGGGACAGGATAACTTTTCCTGAAGCTTTCTTT
TRBV11-2	.	TRBJ2-3	many	CASAGLADTQYF	TGTGCCAGCGCGGGGTTGGCAGATACGCAGTATTTT
TRBV7-2	TRBD2	TRBJ2-7	few	CASSSAGVGYEQYF	TGTGCCAGCAGCTCAGCGGGAGTGGGCTACGAGCAGTACTTC
TRBV11-2	TRBD2	TRBJ2-3	many	CASSKLAGGSTDTQYF	TGTGCCAGCAGCAAACTAGCGGGAGGGAGCACAGATACGCAGTATTTT
TRBV28	.	TRBJ1-5	few	CASSLPLKGNQPQHF	TGTGCCAGCAGTTTACCCCTTAAGGGCAATCAGCCCCAGCATTTT
TRBV20-1	TRBD1	TRBJ1-5	many	CSARDEDREGQPQHF	TGCAGTGCTAGAGATGAGGACAGGGAGGGTCAGCCCCAGCATTTT
TRBV24-1	.	TRBJ2-7	few	CATRGEGSYEQYF	TGTGCCACCAGGGGAGAGGGTTCCTACGAGCAGTACTTC
TRBV10-1	.	TRBJ2-3	few	CASSDPSEYSDTQYF	TGCGCCAGCAGTGATCCTAGCGAGTATTCAGATACGCAGTATTTT
TRBV18	.	TRBJ2-7	.	CASSPSVGVSYEQYF	TGTGCCAGCTCACCGTCCGTGGGAGTGTCCTACGAGCAGTACTTC
TRBV6-1	.	TRBJ1-1	few	CASSYAGKNTEAFF	TGTGCCAGCAGTTACGCGGGGAAGAACACTGAAGCTTTCTTT
TRBV3-1	.	TRBJ1-1	many	CASSPSIDTEAFF	TGTGCCAGCAGCCCTTCAATCGACACTGAAGCTTTCTTT